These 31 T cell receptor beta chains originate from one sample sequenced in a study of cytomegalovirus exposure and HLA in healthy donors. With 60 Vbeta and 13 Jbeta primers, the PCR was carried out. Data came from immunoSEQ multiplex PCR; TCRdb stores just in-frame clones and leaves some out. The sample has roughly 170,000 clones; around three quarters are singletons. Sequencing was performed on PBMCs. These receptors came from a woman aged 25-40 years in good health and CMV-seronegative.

The CDR3 here is CASSLSQAVQHTF. The CDR3 DNA reads as TGTGCCAGCAGCTTAAGTCAGGCCGTACAACACACCTTC. The rearrangement joins TRBV7-9 to TRBJ1-2; D is uncertain. V was pared by 2 bases and J by 12 bases, with 16 bases between. The CDR3 length is 13 residues. Germline V gene lookup returns CDR1 SEHNR and CDR2 FQNEAQ (reference sequence).

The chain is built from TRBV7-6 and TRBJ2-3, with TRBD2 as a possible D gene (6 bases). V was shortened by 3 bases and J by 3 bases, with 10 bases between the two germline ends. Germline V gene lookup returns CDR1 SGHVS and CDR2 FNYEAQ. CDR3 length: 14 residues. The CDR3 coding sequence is TGTGCCAGCAGCTTGGGGGGAATAACAGATACGCAGTATTTT. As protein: CASSLGGITDTQYF.

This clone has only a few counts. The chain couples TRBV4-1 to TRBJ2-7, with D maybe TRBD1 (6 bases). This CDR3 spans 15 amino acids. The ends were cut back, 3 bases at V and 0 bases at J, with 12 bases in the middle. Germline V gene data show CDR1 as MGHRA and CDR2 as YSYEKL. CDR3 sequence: CASSHQDSYSYEQYF. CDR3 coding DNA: TGCGCCAGCAGCCACCAGGACAGTTACTCCTACGAGCAGTACTTC.

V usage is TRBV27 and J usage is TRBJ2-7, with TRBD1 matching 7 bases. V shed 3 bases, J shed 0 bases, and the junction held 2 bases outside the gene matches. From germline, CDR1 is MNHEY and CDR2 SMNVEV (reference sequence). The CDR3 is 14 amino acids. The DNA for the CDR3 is TGTGCCAGCAGTTTGGACAGGAGCTCCTACGAGCAGTACTTC. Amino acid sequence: CASSLDRSSYEQYF.

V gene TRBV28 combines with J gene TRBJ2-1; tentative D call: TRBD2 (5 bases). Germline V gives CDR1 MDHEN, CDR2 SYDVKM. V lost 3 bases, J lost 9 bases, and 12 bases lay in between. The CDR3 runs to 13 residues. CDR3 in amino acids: CASSFRGSVEQFF. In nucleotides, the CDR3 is TGTGCCAGCAGTTTCCGGGGTTCGGTTGAGCAGTTCTTC.

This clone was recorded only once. The CDR3 loop reads CASATGNLKSYGYTF. The CDR3, as DNA: TGTGCCAGCGCCACAGGGAACCTAAAAAGCTATGGCTACACCTTC. V usage is TRBV4-2 and J usage is TRBJ1-2, with D possibly matching TRBD1 (6 bases). V was pared by 8 bases and J by 4 bases, with 20 bases between. In germline, CDR1 is LGHNA, CDR2 YNFKEQ. The CDR3 extends over 15 amino acids.

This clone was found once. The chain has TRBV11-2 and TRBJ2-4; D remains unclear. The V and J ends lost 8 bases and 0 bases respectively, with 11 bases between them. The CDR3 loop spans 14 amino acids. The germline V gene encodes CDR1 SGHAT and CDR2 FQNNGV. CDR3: CASLDLRAKNIQYF. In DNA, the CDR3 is TGTGCCAGCCTAGATTTACGAGCCAAAAACATTCAGTACTTC.

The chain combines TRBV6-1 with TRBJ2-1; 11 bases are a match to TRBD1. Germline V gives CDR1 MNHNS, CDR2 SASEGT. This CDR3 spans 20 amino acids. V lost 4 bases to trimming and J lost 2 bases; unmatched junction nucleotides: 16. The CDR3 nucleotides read TGTGCCAGCAGTGGATCCCGGGACAGGGGGTATCGACATGCCTACAATGAGCAGTTCTTC. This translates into CASSGSRDRGYRHAYNEQFF.

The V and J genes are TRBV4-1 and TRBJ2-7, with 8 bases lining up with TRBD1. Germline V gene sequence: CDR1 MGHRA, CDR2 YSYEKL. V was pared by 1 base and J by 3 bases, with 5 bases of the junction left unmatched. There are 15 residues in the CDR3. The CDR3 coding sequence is TGCGCCAGCAGCCAAGTGGCACAGGGGGTCTACGAGCAGTACTTC. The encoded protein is CASSQVAQGVYEQYF.

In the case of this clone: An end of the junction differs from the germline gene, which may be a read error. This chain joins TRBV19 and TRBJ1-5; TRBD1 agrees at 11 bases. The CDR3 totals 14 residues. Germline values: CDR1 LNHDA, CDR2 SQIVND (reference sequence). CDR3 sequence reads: CASTRTGGNQSQHF. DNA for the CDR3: TGTGCCAGTACCCGGACAGGGGGCAATCAGTCCCAGCATTTT.

CDR3: CASSPERGAPETQYF. In DNA, the CDR3 is TGTGCCAGCAGCCCCGAGCGGGGGGCCCCGGAGACCCAGTACTTC. V usage is TRBV7-3 and J usage is TRBJ2-5, with 9 positions matching TRBD2. CDR3 length: 15 amino acids. The ends lost 5 bases at V and 5 bases at J; junction bases unmatched: 9. Germline V gene lookup returns CDR1 SGHTA and CDR2 FQGTGA.

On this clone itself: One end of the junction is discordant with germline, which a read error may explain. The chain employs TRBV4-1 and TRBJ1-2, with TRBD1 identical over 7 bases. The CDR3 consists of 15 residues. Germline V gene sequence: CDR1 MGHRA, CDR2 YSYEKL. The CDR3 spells CASSQDRQGIYGYPF. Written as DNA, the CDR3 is TGCGCCAGCAGCCAAGATAGACAGGGAATCTATGGCTACCCCTTC.

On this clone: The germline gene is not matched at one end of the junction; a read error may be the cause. The CDR3 region is CSLTGNYGYPF. In nucleotides, the CDR3 is TGCAGTCTGACAGGGAACTATGGCTACCCCTTC. This rearrangement joins TRBV20-1 to TRBJ1-2; 7 bases map to TRBD1. The germline V gene has CDR1 DFQATT and CDR2 SNEGSKA (reference sequence). The length of the CDR3 is 11 residues.

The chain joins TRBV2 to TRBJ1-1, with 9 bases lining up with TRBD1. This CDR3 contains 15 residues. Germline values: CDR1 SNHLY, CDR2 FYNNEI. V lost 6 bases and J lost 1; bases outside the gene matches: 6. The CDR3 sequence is CASRGVQGANTEAFF. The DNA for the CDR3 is TGTGCCAGCAGGGGCGTACAGGGGGCGAACACTGAAGCTTTCTTT.

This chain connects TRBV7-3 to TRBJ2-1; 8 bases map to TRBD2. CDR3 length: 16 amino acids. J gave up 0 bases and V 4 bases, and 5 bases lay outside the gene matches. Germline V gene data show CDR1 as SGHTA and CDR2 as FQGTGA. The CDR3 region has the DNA TGTGCCAGCAGCTCACTAAGCGGGAGCTCCTACAATGAGCAGTTCTTC. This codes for CASSSLSGSSYNEQFF.

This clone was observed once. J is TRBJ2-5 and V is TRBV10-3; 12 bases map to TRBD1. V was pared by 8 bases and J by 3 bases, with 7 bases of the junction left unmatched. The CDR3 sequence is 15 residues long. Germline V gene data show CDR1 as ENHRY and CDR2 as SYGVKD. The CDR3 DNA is TGTGCCATCTCCTCGGGACAGGGGGCCGAAGAGACCCAGTACTTC. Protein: CAISSGQGAEETQYF.

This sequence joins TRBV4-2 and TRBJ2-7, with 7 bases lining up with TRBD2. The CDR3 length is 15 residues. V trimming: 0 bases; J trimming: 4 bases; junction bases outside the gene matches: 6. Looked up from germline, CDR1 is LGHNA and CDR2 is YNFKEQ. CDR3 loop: CASSQEGGEGYEQYF. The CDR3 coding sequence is TGTGCCAGCAGCCAAGAAGGAGGGGAGGGTTACGAGCAGTACTTC.

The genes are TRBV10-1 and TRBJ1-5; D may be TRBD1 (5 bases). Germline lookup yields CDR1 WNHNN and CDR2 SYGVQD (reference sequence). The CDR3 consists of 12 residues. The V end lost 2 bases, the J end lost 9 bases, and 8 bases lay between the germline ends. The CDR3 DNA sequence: TGCGCCAGCAGTGAGAGGGGCAGGCCCCAGCATTTT. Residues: CASSERGRPQHF.

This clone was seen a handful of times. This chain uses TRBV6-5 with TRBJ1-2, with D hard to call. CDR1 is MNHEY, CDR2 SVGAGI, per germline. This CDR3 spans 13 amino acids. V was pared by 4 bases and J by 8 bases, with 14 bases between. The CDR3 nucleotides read TGTGCCAGCAGTTCGGGATCCGTCGCCGGCTACACCTTC. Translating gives CASSSGSVAGYTF.

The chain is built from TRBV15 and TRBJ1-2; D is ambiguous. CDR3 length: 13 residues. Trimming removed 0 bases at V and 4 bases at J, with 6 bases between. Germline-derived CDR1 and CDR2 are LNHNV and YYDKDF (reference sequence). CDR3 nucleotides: TGTGCCACCAGCAGAGACAGAATCTATGGCTACACCTTC. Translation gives CATSRDRIYGYTF.

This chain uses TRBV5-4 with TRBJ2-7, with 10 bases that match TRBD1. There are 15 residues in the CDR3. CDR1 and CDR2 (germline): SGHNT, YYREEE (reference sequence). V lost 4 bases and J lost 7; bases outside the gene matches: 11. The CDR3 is CASSPPPPDRGEQYF. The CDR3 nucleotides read TGTGCCAGCAGCCCACCCCCTCCGGACAGGGGGGAGCAGTACTTC.

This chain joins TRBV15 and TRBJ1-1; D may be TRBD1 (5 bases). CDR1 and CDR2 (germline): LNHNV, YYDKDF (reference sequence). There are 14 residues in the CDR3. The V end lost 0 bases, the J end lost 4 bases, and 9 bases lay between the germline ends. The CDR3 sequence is CATSRDMGGTEAFF. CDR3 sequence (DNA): TGTGCCACCAGCAGAGATATGGGGGGCACTGAAGCTTTCTTT.

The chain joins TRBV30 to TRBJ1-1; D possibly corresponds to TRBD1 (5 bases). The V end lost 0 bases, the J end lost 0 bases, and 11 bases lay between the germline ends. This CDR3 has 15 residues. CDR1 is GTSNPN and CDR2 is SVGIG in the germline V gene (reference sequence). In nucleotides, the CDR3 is TGTGCCTGGAGTGTACTGCCAGGGATGAACACTGAAGCTTTCTTT. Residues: CAWSVLPGMNTEAFF.

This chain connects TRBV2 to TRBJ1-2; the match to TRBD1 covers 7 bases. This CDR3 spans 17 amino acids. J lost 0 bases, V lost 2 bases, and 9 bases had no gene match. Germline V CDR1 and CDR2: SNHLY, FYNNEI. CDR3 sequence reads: CASSEIQGTEANYGYTF. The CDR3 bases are TGTGCCAGCAGTGAAATCCAGGGGACAGAAGCTAACTATGGCTACACCTTC.

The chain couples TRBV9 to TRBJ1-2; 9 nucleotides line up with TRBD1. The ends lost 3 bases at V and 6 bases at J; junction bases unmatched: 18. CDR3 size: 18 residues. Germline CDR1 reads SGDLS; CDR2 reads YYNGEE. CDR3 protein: CASSGNNGRDRDYNGYTF. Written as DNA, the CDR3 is TGTGCCAGCAGCGGAAATAACGGGCGGGACAGGGATTACAATGGCTACACCTTC.

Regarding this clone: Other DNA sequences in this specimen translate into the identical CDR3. The CDR3 DNA follows: TGTGCCAGCAGCGTAGGCGGTAGAACTGAAGCTTTCTTT. This encodes CASSVGGRTEAFF. This sequence joins TRBV9 and TRBJ1-1; D call uncertain. CDR1 SGDLS and CDR2 YYNGEE come from the germline V gene. V was cut by 0 bases and J by 5 bases, with 8 bases left in between. CDR3 length equals 13 residues.

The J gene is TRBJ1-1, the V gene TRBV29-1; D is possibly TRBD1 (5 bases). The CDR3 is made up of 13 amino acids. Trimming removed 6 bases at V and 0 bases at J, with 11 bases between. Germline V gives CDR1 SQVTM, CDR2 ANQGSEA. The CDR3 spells CSVGPDMNTEAFF. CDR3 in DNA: TGCAGCGTAGGACCGGACATGAACACTGAAGCTTTCTTT.

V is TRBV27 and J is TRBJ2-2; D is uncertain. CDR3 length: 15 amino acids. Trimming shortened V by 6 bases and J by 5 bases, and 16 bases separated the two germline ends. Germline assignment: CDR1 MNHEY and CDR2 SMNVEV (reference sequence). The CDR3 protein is CASRRSLAGTGELFF. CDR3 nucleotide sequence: TGTGCCAGCAGAAGGAGCCTGGCCGGGACCGGGGAGCTGTTTTTT.

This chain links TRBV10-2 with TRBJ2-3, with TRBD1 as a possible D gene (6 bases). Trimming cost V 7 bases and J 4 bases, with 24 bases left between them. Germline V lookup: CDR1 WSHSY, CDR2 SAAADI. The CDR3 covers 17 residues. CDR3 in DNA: TGCGCCAGCACCTCCCGGGACACCTCCAGGATGGCAGATACGCAGTATTTT. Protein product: CASTSRDTSRMADTQYF.

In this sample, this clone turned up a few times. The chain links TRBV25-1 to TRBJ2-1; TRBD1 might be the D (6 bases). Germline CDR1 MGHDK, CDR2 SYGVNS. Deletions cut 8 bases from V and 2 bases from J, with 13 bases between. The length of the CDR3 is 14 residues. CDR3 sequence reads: CASPGWDTYNEQFF. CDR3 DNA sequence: TGTGCCAGCCCGGGGTGGGACACCTACAATGAGCAGTTCTTC. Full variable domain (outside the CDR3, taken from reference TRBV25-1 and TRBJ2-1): EADIYQTPRYLVIGTGKKITLECSQTMGHDKMYWYQQDPGMELHLIHYSYGVNSTEKGDLSSESTVSRIRTEHFPLTLESARPSHTSQYLCASPGWDTYNEQFFGPGTRLTVL.

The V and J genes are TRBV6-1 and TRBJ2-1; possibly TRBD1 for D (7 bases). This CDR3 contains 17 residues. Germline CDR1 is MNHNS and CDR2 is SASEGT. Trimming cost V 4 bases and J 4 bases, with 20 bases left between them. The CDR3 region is CASSGGTAPLGYNEQFF. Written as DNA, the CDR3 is TGTGCCAGCAGTGGCGGGACAGCACCTCTGGGGTACAATGAGCAGTTCTTC.